The 30 T cell receptor beta chains below all came from one sample that was sequenced in a study of blood T cell repertoires in COVID-19. Sequenced by immunoSEQ multiplex PCR; TCRdb stores in-frame clones only, minus some. In the table there are around 450,000 clones, roughly 88% of which are singletons. Input material: PBMCs or T cells enriched from blood (not recorded which). The receptors were gathered from a man aged 18 to 30 who had recovered from COVID-19.

This chain joins TRBV9 and TRBJ2-3, with D possibly TRBD2 on 6 matching bases. The CDR3 runs to 12 residues. CDR1 and CDR2 (germline): SGDLS, YYNGEE. Trimming took 3 bases from V and 5 from J, leaving 7 bases between them. As DNA, the CDR3 is TGTGCCAGCAGCGCCGGGGGAGATACGCAGTATTTT. Its translation: CASSAGGDTQYF. Full variable domain (rest looked up from reference TRBV9 and TRBJ2-3): DSGVTQTPKHLITATGQRVTLRCSPRSGDLSVYWYQQSLDQGLQFLIQYYNGEERAKGNILERFSAQQFPDLHSELNLSSLELGDSALYFCASSAGGDTQYFGPGTRLTVL.

The chain has TRBV19 and TRBJ1-2; weak D call: TRBD1 (6 bases). This CDR3 contains 13 residues. The V gene lost 1 base and the J gene lost 3 bases, with 6 bases spanning the gap. Per the germline V gene, CDR1 is LNHDA and CDR2 is SQIVND (reference sequence). CDR3 protein: CASSIAGDYGYTF. The CDR3 region has the DNA TGTGCCAGTAGTATAGCAGGGGACTATGGCTACACCTTC.

Only one count was recorded for this clone. The chain combines TRBV24-1 with TRBJ1-4; D is perhaps TRBD1 (5 bases). CDR3 length equals 15 residues. Germline assignment: CDR1 KGHDR and CDR2 SFDVKD. V lost 4 bases to trimming and J lost 8 bases, with 16 bases between them. This CDR3 reads CATSESGLWGEKLFF. CDR3 in DNA: TGTGCCACCAGTGAATCGGGACTGTGGGGAGAAAAACTGTTTTTT.

This clone was recorded once. CDR3 bases: TGTGCCAGCAGCCCTTTTCGTCATGAAAAACTGTTTTTT. It specifies CASSPFRHEKLFF. This chain uses TRBV6-6 with TRBJ1-4; D is undetermined. Germline loops: CDR1 MNHNY, CDR2 SVGAGI (reference sequence). CDR3 length equals 13 residues. V lost 6 bases and J lost 6, with 11 bases in between.

This clone appeared many times. The gene calls are TRBV2 and TRBJ2-3; TRBD2 is a possible D gene (6 bases). Germline V gene sequence: CDR1 SNHLY, CDR2 FYNNEI. With 4 bases removed from V and 3 bases from J, the gap between germline ends came to 8 bases. There are 13 residues in the CDR3. Here the CDR3 reads CASSAGTTDTQYF. For the CDR3, the DNA is TGTGCCAGCAGTGCCGGGACTACAGATACGCAGTATTTT.

The CDR3 DNA reads as TGTGCCAGCTCATCCGGGACAGGGGAAGAGACCCAGTACTTC. Residues: CASSSGTGEETQYF. The genes are TRBV18 and TRBJ2-5, with 10 positions matching TRBD1. In germline, CDR1 is KGHSH, CDR2 LQKENI. Unmatched junction bases numbered 3, after V lost 5 bases and J lost 3 bases. The CDR3 sequence is 14 residues long.

The CDR3 region is CASSITGTGVNGYTF. The CDR3 coding sequence is TGTGCCAGTAGTATTACCGGGACAGGGGTAAATGGCTACACCTTC. V is TRBV19 and J is TRBJ1-2; TRBD1 agrees at 10 bases. CDR1 and CDR2 (germline): LNHDA, SQIVND (reference sequence). V trimming: 3 bases; J trimming: 6 bases; junction bases outside the gene matches: 7. The CDR3 totals 15 residues.

The V gene is TRBV28, the J gene TRBJ1-5; no definite D call. With 8 bases removed from V and 3 bases from J, the gap between germline ends came to 14 bases. Germline CDR1 and CDR2: MDHEN and SYDVKM. The CDR3 is made up of 14 amino acids. CDR3 sequence reads: CASQIGRYNQPQHF. In nucleotides, the CDR3 is TGTGCCAGCCAAATTGGCAGATACAATCAGCCCCAGCATTTT.

The chain is built from TRBV6-1 and TRBJ2-6; D is unresolved. The germline V gene encodes CDR1 MNHNS and CDR2 SASEGT. V shed 2 bases and J shed 4 bases, with 12 bases lying between them. This CDR3 is built from 16 residues. The CDR3 DNA sequence: TGTGCCAGCAGTGAACAGACTCGTCTGGGGGCCAACGTCCTGACTTTC. Amino acids: CASSEQTRLGANVLTF.

The chain links TRBV7-3 to TRBJ2-3; TRBD2 matches at 9 bases. V lost 5 bases to trimming and J lost 4 bases; unmatched junction nucleotides: 10. CDR3 length: 16 residues. Germline values: CDR1 SGHTA, CDR2 FQGTGA. In DNA form, the CDR3 reads TGTGCCAGCAGCCCCGCCGCTAGCGGGAATGCAGATACGCAGTATTTT. This codes for CASSPAASGNADTQYF.

The chain combines TRBV6-1 with TRBJ1-6; no clear D gene. Germline V gives CDR1 MNHNS, CDR2 SASEGT. The CDR3 spans 14 residues. Trimming took 2 bases from V and 9 from J, leaving 11 bases between them. The CDR3 coding sequence is TGTGCCAGCAGTGAATTCAACACCGTTTCACCCCTCCACTTT. Amino acids: CASSEFNTVSPLHF.

V and J are TRBV3-1 (or the pseudogene TRBV3-2) and TRBJ2-1; D call uncertain. Trimming took off 8 bases at V and 9 bases at J, with 11 bases between the two ends. Germline CDR1 LGHDT, CDR2 YNNKEL (reference sequence). The CDR3 runs 11 residues. The chain's CDR3 is CASYRFGEQFF. For the CDR3, the DNA is TGTGCCAGCTACCGGTTTGGTGAGCAGTTCTTC.

The chain uses TRBV4-1 and TRBJ1-1, with D perhaps matching TRBD1 (5 bases). The germline CDR1 and CDR2 sequences are MGHRA and YSYEKL. This CDR3 comprises 14 residues. Trimming took 5 bases from V and 4 from J, leaving 14 bases between them. The CDR3 DNA sequence: TGCGCCAGCAGCAGCGGCCCCGGGGGCACTGAAGCTTTCTTT. Encoded protein: CASSSGPGGTEAFF.

The gene calls are TRBV19 and TRBJ2-3, with D maybe TRBD2 (5 bases). Deletions cut 10 bases from V and 5 bases from J, with 16 bases between. The CDR3 runs to 13 residues. The germline V gene has CDR1 LNHDA and CDR2 SQIVND (reference sequence). CDR3 in amino acids: CATQEGLGDTQYF. The CDR3 DNA reads as TGTGCCACCCAAGAGGGCCTGGGAGATACGCAGTATTTT.

The genes are TRBV30 and TRBJ1-4, with D uncertain. This CDR3 spans 14 amino acids. Trimming left V 1 base short and J 0 bases short, with 6 bases between. Germline V gene data show CDR1 as GTSNPN and CDR2 as SVGIG (reference sequence). CDR3 DNA sequence: TGTGCCTGGAGTGAAACAACAACTAATGAAAAACTGTTTTTT. Its translation is CAWSETTTNEKLFF.

The chain couples TRBV30 to TRBJ2-1, with D tentatively TRBD1 (6 bases). V lost 2 bases and J lost 5, with 13 bases in between. CDR3 length equals 14 residues. Germline V gene sequence: CDR1 GTSNPN, CDR2 SVGIG (reference sequence). CDR3 nucleotides: TGTGCCTGGAGTTCGGGACAAACTAACAATGAGCAGTTCTTC. It specifies CAWSSGQTNNEQFF.

The chain uses TRBV11-2 and TRBJ2-7; perhaps TRBD2 as D (6 bases). Germline loops: CDR1 SGHAT, CDR2 FQNNGV. Trimming cost V 6 bases and J 3 bases, with 15 bases left between them. There are 14 residues in the CDR3. CDR3 coding DNA: TGTGCCAGCAGTCAGACTCGGGGGAACTACGAGCAGTACTTC. It specifies CASSQTRGNYEQYF.

This chain joins TRBV7-3 and TRBJ1-1, with 8 bases fitting TRBD1. Trimming at V came to 5 bases and at J to 1 base, leaving 3 bases not matched to a gene. Germline loops: CDR1 SGHTA, CDR2 FQGTGA. The CDR3 contains 14 residues. In nucleotides, the CDR3 is TGTGCCAGCAGCCAGACAGGGGCGAACACTGAAGCTTTCTTT. Protein product: CASSQTGANTEAFF.

The genes are TRBV7-8 and TRBJ1-4; possibly TRBD1 for D (6 bases). With 1 base removed from V and 8 bases from J, the gap between germline ends came to 23 bases. Germline V gives CDR1 SGHVS, CDR2 FQNEAQ. The CDR3 runs 18 residues. The CDR3 region is CASSLEGGRDHLSEKLFF. The CDR3 DNA is TGTGCCAGCAGCTTAGAGGGGGGGCGCGATCACCTGAGCGAAAAACTGTTTTTT.

The chain couples TRBV5-5 to TRBJ2-2; TRBD1 matches at 9 bases. The CDR3 sequence is 17 residues long. CDR1 is SGHKS and CDR2 is YYEKEE in the germline V gene (reference sequence). Unmatched junction bases numbered 13, after V lost 4 bases and J lost 6 bases. Here the CDR3 DNA reads TGTGCCAGCAGCCACAGGGGGCGCACGGAGGTCCCCGGGGAGCTGTTTTTT. Protein: CASSHRGRTEVPGELFF.

The V and J genes are TRBV5-1 and TRBJ1-1, with 8 positions matching TRBD1. This CDR3 has 15 residues. Germline V CDR1 and CDR2: SGHRS, YFSETQ. Trimming removed 0 bases from V and 5 bases from J; junction bases left unmatched: 6. The CDR3 DNA follows: TGCGCCAGCAGCTTGGCCCAGGGGGCGAAGACTGAAGCTTTCTTT. It is translated as CASSLAQGAKTEAFF. The whole variable domain, filled in from reference TRBV5-1 and TRBJ1-1, reads KAGVTQTPRYLIKTRGQQVTLSCSPISGHRSVSWYQQTPGQGLQFLFEYFSETQRNKGNFPGRFSGRQFSNSRSEMNVSTLELGDSALYLCASSLAQGAKTEAFFGQGTRLTVV.

This sequence joins TRBV15 and TRBJ2-7, with a tentative D call TRBD2 (6 bases). Germline CDR1 is LNHNV and CDR2 is YYDKDF (reference sequence). The CDR3 consists of 16 residues. V was trimmed by 0 bases and J by 9 bases, leaving 21 bases between them. This CDR3 reads CATSRDNRRELLVQYF. CDR3 bases: TGTGCCACCAGCAGAGACAATAGACGGGAGCTACTGGTGCAGTACTTC.

The chain is built from TRBV30 and TRBJ1-5, with D maybe TRBD1 (5 bases). Per the germline V gene, CDR1 is GTSNPN and CDR2 is SVGIG (reference sequence). The CDR3 runs to 14 residues. V lost 4 bases to trimming and J lost 0 bases, with 10 bases between them. CDR3: CAWTTGFSNQPQHF. The CDR3 bases are TGTGCCTGGACCACAGGCTTTAGCAATCAGCCCCAGCATTTT.

This clone was found once. The chain uses TRBV5-8 and TRBJ1-2; D is unclear. V was trimmed by 2 bases and J by 8 bases, leaving 13 bases between them. Looked up from germline, CDR1 is SGHTS and CDR2 is YDEGEE. CDR3 length: 13 amino acids. The CDR3 DNA reads TGTGCCAGCAGCTTAAGAGGAATGGAGGGCTACACCTTC. This translates into CASSLRGMEGYTF.

The V gene is TRBV12-3 or TRBV12-4, the J gene TRBJ2-6, with a tentative D call TRBD2 (5 bases). This CDR3 is 13 amino acids long. The V and J ends lost 6 bases and 4 bases respectively, with 7 bases between them. The CDR3 reads CASSWEGANVLTF. As DNA, the CDR3 is TGTGCCAGCAGCTGGGAGGGGGCCAACGTCCTGACTTTC.

V is TRBV29-1 and J is TRBJ2-1, with 7 bases that match TRBD2. The CDR3 length is 15 residues. Germline CDR1 reads SQVTM; CDR2 reads ANQGSEA. J lost 6 bases, V lost 4 bases, and 12 bases had no gene match. CDR3 in amino acids: CSVGVTSVRTNEQFF. In DNA form, the CDR3 reads TGCAGCGTTGGGGTTACTAGCGTACGGACCAATGAGCAGTTCTTC.

J is TRBJ1-1 and V is TRBV7-9; 7 bases agree with TRBD1. CDR1 and CDR2 from the germline V gene are SEHNR and FQNEAQ (reference sequence). The J segment lost 4 bases and the V segment lost 5 bases, leaving 16 bases of the junction unmatched. The length of the CDR3 is 17 residues. CDR3 sequence reads: CASSPSGTVYGGTEAFF. The CDR3, as DNA: TGTGCCAGCAGCCCGTCCGGGACAGTCTACGGCGGCACTGAAGCTTTCTTT.

The rearrangement links TRBV27 to TRBJ1-1, with 8 bases identical to TRBD1. This CDR3 has 11 amino acids. J lost 8 bases, V lost 6 bases, and 2 bases had no gene match. CDR1 is MNHEY and CDR2 is SMNVEV in the germline V gene (reference sequence). The DNA for the CDR3 is TGTGCCAGCAGCAGGGGGCTCGAAGCTTTCTTT. Translated, it gives CASSRGLEAFF.

The chain carries TRBV7-8 and TRBJ1-4, with 8 bases fitting TRBD1. Trimming at V came to 2 bases and at J to 5 bases, leaving 4 bases not matched to a gene. CDR1 is SGHVS, CDR2 FQNEAQ, per germline. This CDR3 comprises 15 residues. The CDR3, as DNA: TGTGCCAGCAGCTTACAGGGGGCTGGAAATGAAAAACTGTTTTTT. Residues: CASSLQGAGNEKLFF.

This sequence joins TRBV7-8 and TRBJ2-2; D gene uncertain. V was shortened by 1 base and J by 5 bases, with 14 bases between the two germline ends. This CDR3 has 16 residues. Germline CDR1 reads SGHVS; CDR2 reads FQNEAQ. The CDR3 sequence: CASSLEIRSLTGELFF. For the CDR3, the DNA is TGTGCCAGCAGCTTAGAAATTAGGAGCCTAACCGGGGAGCTGTTTTTT.